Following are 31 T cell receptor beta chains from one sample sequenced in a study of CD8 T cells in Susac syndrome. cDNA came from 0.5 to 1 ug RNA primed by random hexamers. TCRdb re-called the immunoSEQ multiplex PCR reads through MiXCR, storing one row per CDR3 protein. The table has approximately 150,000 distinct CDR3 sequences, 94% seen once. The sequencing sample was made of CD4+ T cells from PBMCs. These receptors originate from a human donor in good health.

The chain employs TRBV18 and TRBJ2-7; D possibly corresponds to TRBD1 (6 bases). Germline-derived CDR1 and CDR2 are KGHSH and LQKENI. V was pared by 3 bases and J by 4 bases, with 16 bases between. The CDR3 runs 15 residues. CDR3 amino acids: CASSPSGTPAYEQYF. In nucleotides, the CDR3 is TGTGCCAGCTCACCCTCCGGGACACCTGCTTACGAGCAGTACTTC.

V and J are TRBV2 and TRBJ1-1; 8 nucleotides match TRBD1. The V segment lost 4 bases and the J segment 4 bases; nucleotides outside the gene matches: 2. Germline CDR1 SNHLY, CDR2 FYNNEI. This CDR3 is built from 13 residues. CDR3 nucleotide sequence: TGTGCCAGCAGTGTTGACAGGGGCACTGAAGCTTTCTTT. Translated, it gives CASSVDRGTEAFF.

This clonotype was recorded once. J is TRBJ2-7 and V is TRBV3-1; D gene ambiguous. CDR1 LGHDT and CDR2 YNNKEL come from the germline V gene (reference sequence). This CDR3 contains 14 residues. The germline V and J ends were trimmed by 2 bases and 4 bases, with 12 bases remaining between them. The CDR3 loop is CASSQRSEAYEQYF. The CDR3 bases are TGTGCCAGCAGCCAACGATCAGAGGCGTACGAGCAGTACTTC.

The CDR3, as DNA: TGTGCCAGCAGCTTAATACCGGGGAGCTCCTACAATGAGCAGTTCTTC. This sequence encodes CASSLIPGSSYNEQFF. The V call is TRBV7-3, the J call TRBJ2-1; TRBD2 might be the D (5 bases). In germline, CDR1 is SGHTA, CDR2 FQGTGA. The CDR3 runs to 16 residues. With 1 base removed from V and 0 bases from J, the gap between germline ends came to 10 bases.

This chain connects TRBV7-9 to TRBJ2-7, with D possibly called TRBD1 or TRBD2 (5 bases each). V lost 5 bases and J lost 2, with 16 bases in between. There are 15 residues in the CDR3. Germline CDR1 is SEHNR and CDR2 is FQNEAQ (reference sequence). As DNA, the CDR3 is TGTGCCAGCAGCCAGGGACGGCGGGCCCCCTACGAGCAGTACTTC. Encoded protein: CASSQGRRAPYEQYF.

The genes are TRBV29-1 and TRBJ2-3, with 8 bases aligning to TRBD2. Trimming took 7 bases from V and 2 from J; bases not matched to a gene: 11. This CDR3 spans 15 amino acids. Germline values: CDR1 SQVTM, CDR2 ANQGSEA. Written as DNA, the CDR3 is TGCAGCGGCGGGACTAGTGGAACTGTCACAGATACGCAGTATTTT. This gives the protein CSGGTSGTVTDTQYF.

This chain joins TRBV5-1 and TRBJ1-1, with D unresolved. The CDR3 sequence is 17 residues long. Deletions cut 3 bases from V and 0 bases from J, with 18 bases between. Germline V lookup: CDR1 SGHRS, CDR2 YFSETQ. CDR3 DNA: TGCGCCAGCAGCTCGATTGGTATAACAGTTATGAACACTGAAGCTTTCTTT. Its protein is CASSSIGITVMNTEAFF.

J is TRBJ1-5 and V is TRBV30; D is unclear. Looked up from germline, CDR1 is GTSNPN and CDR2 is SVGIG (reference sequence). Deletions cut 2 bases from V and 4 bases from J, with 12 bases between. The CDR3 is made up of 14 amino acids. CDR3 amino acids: CAWSTGGPNQPQHF. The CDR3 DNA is TGTGCCTGGAGTACGGGAGGCCCTAATCAGCCCCAGCATTTT. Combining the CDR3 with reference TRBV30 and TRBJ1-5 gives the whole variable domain SQTIHQWPATLVQPVGSPLSLECTVEGTSNPNLYWYRQAAGRGLQLLFYSVGIGQISSEVPQNLSASRPQDRQFILSSKKLLLSDSGFYLCAWSTGGPNQPQHFGDGTRLSIL.

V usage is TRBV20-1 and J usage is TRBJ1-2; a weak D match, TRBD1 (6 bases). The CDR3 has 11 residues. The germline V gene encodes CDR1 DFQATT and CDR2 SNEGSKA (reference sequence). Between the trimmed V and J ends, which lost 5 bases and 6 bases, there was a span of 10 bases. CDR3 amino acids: CSAWQGNGYTF. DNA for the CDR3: TGCAGTGCTTGGCAGGGGAATGGCTACACCTTC.

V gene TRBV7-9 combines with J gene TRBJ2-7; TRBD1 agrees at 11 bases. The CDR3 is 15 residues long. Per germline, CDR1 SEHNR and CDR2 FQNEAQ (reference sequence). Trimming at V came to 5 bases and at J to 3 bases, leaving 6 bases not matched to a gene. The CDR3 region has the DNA TGTGCCAGCAGCCTCCCGGGACAGGGGGTCTACGAGCAGTACTTC. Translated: CASSLPGQGVYEQYF.

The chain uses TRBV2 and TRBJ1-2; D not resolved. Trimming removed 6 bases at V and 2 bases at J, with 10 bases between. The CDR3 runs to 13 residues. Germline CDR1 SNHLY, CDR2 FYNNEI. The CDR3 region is CASRPDTNYGYTF. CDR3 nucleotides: TGTGCCAGCAGACCTGACACCAACTATGGCTACACCTTC.

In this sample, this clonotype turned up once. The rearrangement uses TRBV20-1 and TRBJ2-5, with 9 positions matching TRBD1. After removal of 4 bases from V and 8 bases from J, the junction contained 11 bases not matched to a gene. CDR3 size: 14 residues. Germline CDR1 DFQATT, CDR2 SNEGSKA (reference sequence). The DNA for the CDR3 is TGCAGTGCTATACGACCCGGGACAGGGTTAACCCAGTACTTC. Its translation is CSAIRPGTGLTQYF.

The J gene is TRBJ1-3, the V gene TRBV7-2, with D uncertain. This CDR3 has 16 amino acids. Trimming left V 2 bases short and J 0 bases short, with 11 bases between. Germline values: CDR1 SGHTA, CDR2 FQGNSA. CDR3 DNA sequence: TGTGCCAGCAGCTTAACCGACCGGAGCTCTGGAAACACCATATATTTT. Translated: CASSLTDRSSGNTIYF.

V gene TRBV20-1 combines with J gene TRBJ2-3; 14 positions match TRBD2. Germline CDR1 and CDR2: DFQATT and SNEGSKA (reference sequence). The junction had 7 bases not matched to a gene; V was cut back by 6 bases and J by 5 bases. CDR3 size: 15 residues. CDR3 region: CSATLTSGGEDTQYF. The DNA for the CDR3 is TGCAGTGCCACACTGACTAGCGGGGGGGAAGATACGCAGTATTTT.

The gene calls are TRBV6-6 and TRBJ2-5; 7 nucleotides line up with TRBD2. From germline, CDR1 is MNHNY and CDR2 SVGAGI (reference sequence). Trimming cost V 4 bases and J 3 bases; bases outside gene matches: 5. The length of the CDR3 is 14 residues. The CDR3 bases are TGTGCCAGCAGTTTCCCGGGAGGAGAAGAGACCCAGTACTTC. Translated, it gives CASSFPGGEETQYF.

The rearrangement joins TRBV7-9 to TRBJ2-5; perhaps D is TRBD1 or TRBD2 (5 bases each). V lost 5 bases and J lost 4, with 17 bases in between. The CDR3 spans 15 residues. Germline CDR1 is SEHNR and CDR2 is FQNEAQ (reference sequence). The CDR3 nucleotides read TGTGCCAGCAGCAGGGGTCCTAGCCCCGGAGAGACCCAGTACTTC. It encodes CASSRGPSPGETQYF.

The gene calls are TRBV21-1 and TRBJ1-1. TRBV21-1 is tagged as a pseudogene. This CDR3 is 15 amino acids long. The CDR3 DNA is TGTGCCAGCAGCAAAGGCGGAGGAGGGAACACTGAAGCTTTCTTT. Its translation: CASSKGGGGNTEAFF.

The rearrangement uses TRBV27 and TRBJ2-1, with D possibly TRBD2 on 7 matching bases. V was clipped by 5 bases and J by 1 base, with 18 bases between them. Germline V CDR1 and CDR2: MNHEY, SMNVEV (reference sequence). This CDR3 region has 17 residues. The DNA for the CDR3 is TGTGCCAGCAGTACCCCGCGGGGGCCCCAGTCCTACAATGAGCAGTTCTTC. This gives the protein CASSTPRGPQSYNEQFF.

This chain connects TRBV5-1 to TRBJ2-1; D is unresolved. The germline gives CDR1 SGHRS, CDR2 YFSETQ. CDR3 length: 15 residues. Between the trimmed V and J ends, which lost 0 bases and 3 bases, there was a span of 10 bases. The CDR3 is CASSLGRLDYNEQFF. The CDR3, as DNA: TGCGCCAGCAGCTTGGGTCGACTGGACTACAATGAGCAGTTCTTC. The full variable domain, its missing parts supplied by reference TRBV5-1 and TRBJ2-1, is KAGVTQTPRYLIKTRGQQVTLSCSPISGHRSVSWYQQTPGQGLQFLFEYFSETQRNKGNFPGRFSGRQFSNSRSEMNVSTLELGDSALYLCASSLGRLDYNEQFFGPGTRLTVL.

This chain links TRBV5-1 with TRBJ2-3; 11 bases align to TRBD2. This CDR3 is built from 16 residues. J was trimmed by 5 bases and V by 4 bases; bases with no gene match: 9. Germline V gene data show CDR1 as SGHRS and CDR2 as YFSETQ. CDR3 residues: CASSTRGLAVQDTQYF. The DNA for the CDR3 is TGCGCCAGCAGCACACGGGGACTAGCGGTTCAAGATACGCAGTATTTT.

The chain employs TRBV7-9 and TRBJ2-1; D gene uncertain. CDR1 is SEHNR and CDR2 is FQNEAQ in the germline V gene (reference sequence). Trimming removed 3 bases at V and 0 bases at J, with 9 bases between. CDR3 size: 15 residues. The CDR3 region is CASSLGYSSYNEQFF. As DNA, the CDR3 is TGTGCCAGCAGCTTGGGGTATTCCTCCTACAATGAGCAGTTCTTC.

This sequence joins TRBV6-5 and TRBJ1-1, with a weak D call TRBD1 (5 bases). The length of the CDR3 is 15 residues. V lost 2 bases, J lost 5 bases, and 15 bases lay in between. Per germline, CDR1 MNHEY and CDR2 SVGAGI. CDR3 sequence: CASSYAGLVWTEAFF. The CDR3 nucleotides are TGTGCCAGCAGTTACGCAGGGCTGGTCTGGACTGAAGCTTTCTTT.

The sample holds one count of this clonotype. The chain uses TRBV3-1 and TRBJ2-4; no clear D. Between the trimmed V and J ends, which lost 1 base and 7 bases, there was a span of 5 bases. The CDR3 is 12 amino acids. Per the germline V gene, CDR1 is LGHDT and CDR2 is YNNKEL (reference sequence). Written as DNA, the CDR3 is TGTGCCAGCAGCCAAGGGATCAACATTCAGTACTTC. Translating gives CASSQGINIQYF.

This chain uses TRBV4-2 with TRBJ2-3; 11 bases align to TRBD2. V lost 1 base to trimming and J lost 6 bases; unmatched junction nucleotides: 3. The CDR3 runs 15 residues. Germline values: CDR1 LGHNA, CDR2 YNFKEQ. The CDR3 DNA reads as TGTGCCAGCAGCCAAGGACTAGCGGGAATGGATACGCAGTATTTT. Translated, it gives CASSQGLAGMDTQYF.

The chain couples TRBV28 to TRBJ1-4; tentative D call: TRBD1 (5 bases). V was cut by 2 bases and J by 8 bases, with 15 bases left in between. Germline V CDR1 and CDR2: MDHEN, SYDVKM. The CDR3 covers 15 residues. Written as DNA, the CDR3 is TGTGCCAGCAGTTTAGGGGGTACGACTCGCGAAAAACTGTTTTTT. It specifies CASSLGGTTREKLFF.

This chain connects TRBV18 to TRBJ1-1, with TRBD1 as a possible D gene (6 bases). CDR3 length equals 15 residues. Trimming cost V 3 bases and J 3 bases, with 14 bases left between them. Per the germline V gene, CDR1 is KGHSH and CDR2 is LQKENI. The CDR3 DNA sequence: TGTGCCAGCTCACCGGAAGGGGGGTGGGACACTGAAGCTTTCTTT. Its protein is CASSPEGGWDTEAFF.

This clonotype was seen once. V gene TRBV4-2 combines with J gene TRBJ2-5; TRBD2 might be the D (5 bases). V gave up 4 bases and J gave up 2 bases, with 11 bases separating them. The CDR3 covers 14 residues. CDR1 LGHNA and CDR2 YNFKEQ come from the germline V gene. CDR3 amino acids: CASSRLGVQETQYF. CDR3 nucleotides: TGTGCCAGCAGCCGTTTGGGAGTTCAAGAGACCCAGTACTTC.

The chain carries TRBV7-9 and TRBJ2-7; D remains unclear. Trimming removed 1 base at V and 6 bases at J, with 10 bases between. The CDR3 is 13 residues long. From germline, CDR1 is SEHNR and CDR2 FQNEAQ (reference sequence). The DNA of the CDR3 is TGTGCCAGCAGCTTAGAGGGTGACTCCGAGCAGTACTTC. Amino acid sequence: CASSLEGDSEQYF.

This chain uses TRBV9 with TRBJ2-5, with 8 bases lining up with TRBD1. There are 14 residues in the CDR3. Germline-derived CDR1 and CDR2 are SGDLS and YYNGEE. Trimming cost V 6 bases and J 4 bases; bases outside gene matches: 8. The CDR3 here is CASNLRGPPETQYF. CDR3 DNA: TGTGCCAGCAATCTCAGGGGGCCCCCAGAGACCCAGTACTTC.

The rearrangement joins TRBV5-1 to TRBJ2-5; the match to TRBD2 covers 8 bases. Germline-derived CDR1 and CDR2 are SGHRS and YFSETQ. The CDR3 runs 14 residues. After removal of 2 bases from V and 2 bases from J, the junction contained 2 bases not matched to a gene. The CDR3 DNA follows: TGCGCCAGCAGCTTCAGACTAGCGCAAGAGACCCAGTACTTC. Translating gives CASSFRLAQETQYF.

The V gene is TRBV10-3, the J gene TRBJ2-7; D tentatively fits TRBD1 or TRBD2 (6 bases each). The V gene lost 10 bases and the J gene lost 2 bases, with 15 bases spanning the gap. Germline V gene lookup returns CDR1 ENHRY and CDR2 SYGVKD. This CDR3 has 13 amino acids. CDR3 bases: TGTGCCACCGGGGGCGCGACAGCCTACGAGCAGTACTTC. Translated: CATGGATAYEQYF.